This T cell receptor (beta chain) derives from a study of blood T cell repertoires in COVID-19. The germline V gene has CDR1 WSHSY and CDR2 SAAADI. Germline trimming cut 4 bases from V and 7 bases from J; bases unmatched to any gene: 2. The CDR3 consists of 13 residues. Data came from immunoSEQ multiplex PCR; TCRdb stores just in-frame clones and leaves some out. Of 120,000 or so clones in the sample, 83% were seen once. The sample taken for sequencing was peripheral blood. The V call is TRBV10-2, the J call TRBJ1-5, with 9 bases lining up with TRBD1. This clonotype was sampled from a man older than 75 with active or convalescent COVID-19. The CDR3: CASSGQGGQPQHF. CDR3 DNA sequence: TGCGCCAGCAGTGGACAGGGGGGGCAGCCCCAGCATTTT.